The clone carrying this T cell receptor beta chain was counted between two and nine times. The length of the CDR3 is 14 residues. V dropped 0 bases and J dropped 3 bases, with 6 bases sitting between them. Germline V CDR1 and CDR2: SGDLS, YYNGEE. This entry is derived from a study of early T cells in non-severe SARS-CoV-2 infection. TCRdb reprocessed the 5' RACE reads via MiXCR and lists one record per CDR3 protein. The sample has about 48,000 distinct CDR3 sequences; approximately 7.5% are singletons. The J gene is TRBJ2-2, the V gene TRBV9; no clear D. The sequence came from an adult who was a healthcare worker with PCR-confirmed SARS-CoV-2 infection or an uninfected control (not recorded which). Sequenced: whole blood. Here the CDR3 DNA reads TGTGCCAGCAGCGTAGCCAGAGACACCGGGGAGCTGTTTTTT. Its translation: CASSVARDTGELFF.